This T cell receptor (beta chain) was captured by sequencing in a study of blood T cell repertoires in COVID-19. At the level of the study: The United States, Italy and Spain were the sources of the acute and convalescent COVID-19 samples. PBMCs, B-cell-depleted T cells, or T cells were the source of the cDNA or gDNA that made up the material.

Clones were sequenced by immunoSEQ multiplex PCR, and TCRdb holds only the in-frame ones, with some missing. The repertoire consists of more than 130,000 clones, with around nine tenths occurring once and the leading ten covering over 9.5%. Germline V gene sequence: CDR1 LNHDA, CDR2 SQIVND (reference sequence). There are 18 residues in the CDR3. The junction had 19 bases not matched to a gene; V was cut back by 10 bases and J by 4 bases. The chain joins TRBV19 to TRBJ2-5, with 12 bases aligning to TRBD1. The sequenced sample consisted of peripheral blood. This clonotype originated in a man aged 50 to 59 with active or convalescent COVID-19. For the CDR3, the DNA is TGTGCCAAAGTAACCGGGACAGGGGGCCGGGAAGGGTCAGAGACCCAGTACTTC. Translating it yields CAKVTGTGGREGSETQYF. The full variable domain, rest sourced from reference TRBV19 and TRBJ2-5, is DGGITQSPKYLFRKEGQNVTLSCEQNLNHDAMYWYRQDPGQGLRLIYYSQIVNDFQKGDIAEGYSVSREKKESFPLTVTSAQKNPTAFYLCAKVTGTGGREGSETQYFGPGTRLLVL.